This T cell receptor (beta chain) was captured by sequencing in a study of cytomegalovirus exposure and HLA in healthy donors. General study findings and limits: In a later analysis, a missense DCLRE1C variant was linked to TCR beta V- and J-gene trimming.

Healthy bone marrow donors made up the cohort. PCR primers comprised 60 Vbeta and 13 Jbeta primers. Here immunoSEQ multiplex PCR was the method, and the copy in TCRdb shows in-frame clones only, minus some. The sample contains approximately 100,000 clones, 65% to 85% of which appear only once. Note on this clone: Its target is not known.

The CDR3 loop spans 17 amino acids. Trimming stripped 1 base from V and 2 bases from J, with 17 bases between. CDR1 is KGHSH, CDR2 LQKENI, per germline. This TCR derives from a male donor in good health and CMV-seropositive. The source material was PBMCs. This rearrangement joins TRBV18 to TRBJ2-5; D possibly corresponds to TRBD1 (6 bases). The CDR3 coding sequence is TGTGCCAGCTCACCACTCCCAGACACAGGGATGCAAGAGACCCAGTACTTC. Translating gives CASSPLPDTGMQETQYF.